The clone carrying this T cell receptor beta chain showed up just once. Its antigen remains unknown. Germline lookup yields CDR1 SGHVS and CDR2 FQNEAQ. The CDR3 runs to 13 residues. The ends were cut back, 5 bases at V and 2 bases at J, with 9 bases in the middle. The data were taken from a study of OX40 agonist ivuxolimab in advanced cancers. Study as a whole: Melanoma, hepatocellular carcinoma, head and neck or renal cell cancer occurred in dose-escalation patients.

Method: immunoSEQ multiplex PCR; TCRdb's copy keeps in-frame clones and lacks some. Among tens of thousands of clones listed, 70% to 85% were seen once. Broader study findings: With doses of 0.1 to 3.0 mg/kg, CD4+ and CD8+ blood T cells had undergone clonal expansion by week 6.

The starting material was CD4+ or CD8+ T cells sorted from blood, obtained in a trial of the OX40 agonist ivuxolimab. This clonotype was sampled from an adult with an advanced solid tumor such as melanoma, head and neck, liver or kidney cancer. The chain joins TRBV7-8 to TRBJ2-5; tentatively, D is TRBD2 (6 bases). CDR3 in amino acids: CASSRDLQETQYF. The DNA of the CDR3 is TGTGCCAGCAGCCGGGACTTACAAGAGACCCAGTACTTC.